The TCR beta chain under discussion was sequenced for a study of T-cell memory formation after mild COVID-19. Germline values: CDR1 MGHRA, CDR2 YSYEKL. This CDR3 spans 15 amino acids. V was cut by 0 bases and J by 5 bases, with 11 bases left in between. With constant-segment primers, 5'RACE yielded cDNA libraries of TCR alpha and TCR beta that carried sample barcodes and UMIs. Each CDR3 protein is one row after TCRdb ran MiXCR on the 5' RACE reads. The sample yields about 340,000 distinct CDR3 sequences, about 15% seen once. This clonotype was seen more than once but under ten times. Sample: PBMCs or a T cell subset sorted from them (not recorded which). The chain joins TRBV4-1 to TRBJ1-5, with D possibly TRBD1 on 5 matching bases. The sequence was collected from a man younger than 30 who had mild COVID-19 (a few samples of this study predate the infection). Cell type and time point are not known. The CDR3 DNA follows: TGCGCCAGCAGCCAAGATGGGGACCGACATCAGCCCCAGCATTTT. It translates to CASSQDGDRHQPQHF.